This is a list of T cell receptor beta chains from one sample in a study of shared clonotypes between healthy human individuals. Assay used: immunoSEQ multiplex PCR; TCRdb lists only in-frame clones, some missing. The table has fewer than 2.5 million clones, 90% to 95% seen once; the top ten hold 0.36%. Sequenced sample: naive CD4+ T cells from PBMCs. The receptors derive from a man between 18 and 29 years old in good health. Some clones in this sample may be carry-over from other donors' samples. Each CDR3 is given with its conserved first and last residue. A D gene is named only where the DNA matches it firmly. Not every row has a clone size; where given, it reads once, few, many or a size class.

V gene: TRBV5-1
D gene: .
clone size: .
J gene: TRBJ2-2
CDR3 length: 15
CDR3 DNA: TGCGCCAGCAGCTCAGGGGAGGTGATCACCGGGGAGCTGTTTTTT
CDR3 protein: CASSSGEVITGELFF

V gene: TRBV4-1
D gene: .
clone size: .
J gene: TRBJ2-1
CDR3 length: 17
CDR3 DNA: TGCGCCAGCAGCCAATGGGGATCAGGGTTGACCTACAATGAGCAGTTCTTC
CDR3 protein: CASSQWGSGLTYNEQFF

V gene: TRBV28
D gene: .
clone size: .
J gene: TRBJ1-6
CDR3 length: 12
CDR3 DNA: TGTGCCAGTGGACCTTGGGATTCACCCCTCCACTTT
CDR3 protein: CASGPWDSPLHF

V gene: TRBV11-2
D gene: .
clone size: .
J gene: TRBJ2-2
CDR3 length: 17
CDR3 DNA: TGTGCCAGCAGCTTAGTCCTCTCCCCGGCGGTGGCCGGGGAGCTGTTTTTT
CDR3 protein: CASSLVLSPAVAGELFF

V gene: TRBV10-2
D gene: .
clone size: few
J gene: TRBJ1-1
CDR3 length: 13
CDR3 DNA: TGCGCCAGCAGTGAGCAGGGTATCACTGAAGCTTTCTTT
CDR3 protein: CASSEQGITEAFF

V gene: TRBV7-9
D gene: .
clone size: .
J gene: TRBJ1-3
CDR3 length: 15
CDR3 DNA: TGTGCCAGCAGCCCCCAGTCCCTCTCTGGAAACACCATATATTTT
CDR3 protein: CASSPQSLSGNTIYF

V gene: TRBV14
D gene: .
clone size: once
J gene: TRBJ1-4
CDR3 length: 15
CDR3 DNA: TGTGCCAGCAGCCAAGCTGCACCTAAGGGCGAAAAACTGTTTTTT
CDR3 protein: CASSQAAPKGEKLFF

V gene: TRBV5-1
D gene: TRBD2
clone size: .
J gene: TRBJ2-7
CDR3 length: 16
CDR3 DNA: TGCGCCAGCAGCCCGGAGGGTGTCGGACTAGTCTACGAGCAGTACTTC
CDR3 protein: CASSPEGVGLVYEQYF

V gene: TRBV5-1
D gene: TRBD1
clone size: .
J gene: TRBJ2-7
CDR3 length: 14
CDR3 DNA: TGCGCCAGCAGCACGGGACAGGGTCAGGGCGAGCAGTACTTC
CDR3 protein: CASSTGQGQGEQYF

V gene: TRBV7-9
D gene: .
clone size: .
J gene: TRBJ1-6
CDR3 length: 14
CDR3 DNA: TGTGCCAGCAGCGGAGGGCCCTATAATTCACCCCTCCACTTT
CDR3 protein: CASSGGPYNSPLHF

V gene: TRBV28
D gene: .
clone size: .
J gene: TRBJ2-7
CDR3 length: 17
CDR3 DNA: TGTGCCAGCAGTTCCAACCCCCCGGACCGCGATTCCTACGAGCAGTACTTC
CDR3 protein: CASSSNPPDRDSYEQYF

V gene: TRBV5-1
D gene: TRBD1
clone size: .
J gene: TRBJ1-1
CDR3 length: 14
CDR3 DNA: TGCGCCAGCAGCCTTGCAGGGGGAGGCACTGAAGCTTTCTTT
CDR3 protein: CASSLAGGGTEAFF

V gene: TRBV14
D gene: .
clone size: .
J gene: TRBJ1-2
CDR3 length: 13
CDR3 DNA: TGTGCCAGCAGCCAGCGACAGAGCTATGGCTACACCTTC
CDR3 protein: CASSQRQSYGYTF